The sequence of this T cell receptor (beta chain) was determined in a study of CD8 T cells in ankylosing spondylitis. TCRdb fed the 5' RACE reads into MiXCR, producing one record per CDR3 protein. The sample lists fewer than 200,000 distinct CDR3 sequences, 8.5% to 10% occurring once. Sequencing used blood, either unsorted or a sorted T cell fraction (not recorded which). This TCR was recovered from a female donor with ankylosing spondylitis or in good health (not recorded which).

As DNA, the CDR3 is TGTGCCAGCAGCTCATCACTAGCGGGAGGGGATGAGACCCAGTACTTC. It translates to CASSSSLAGGDETQYF. This chain joins TRBV11-1 and TRBJ2-5; 13 bases map to TRBD2. The length of the CDR3 is 16 residues. Unmatched junction bases numbered 7, after V lost 4 bases and J lost 5 bases. The germline V gene encodes CDR1 SGHAT and CDR2 FQDESV (reference sequence). Based on the CDR3 plus reference TRBV11-1 and TRBJ2-5, the full variable domain is EAEVAQSPRYKITEKSQAVAFWCDPISGHATLYWYRQILGQGPELLVQFQDESVVDDSQLPKDRFSAERLKGVDSTLKIQPAELGDSAMYLCASSSSLAGGDETQYFGPGTRLLVL.